These T cell receptor beta chains were read from a single sample in a study of CD8 T cells in ankylosing spondylitis. TCRdb re-called the 5' RACE reads with MiXCR, one entry per CDR3 protein. The sample contains about 220,000 distinct CDR3 sequences, over 9.5% of which appear only once. Specimen: blood, either unsorted or a sorted T cell fraction (not recorded which). All receptors come from a male donor with ankylosing spondylitis or in good health (not recorded which). CDR3s include the opening cysteine and the closing phenylalanine or tryptophan. D genes are given only for firm matches. Rows may omit the clone size; those that give it use once, few, many or a size class.

D,J,size,V,DNA,CDR3
NA,TRBJ2-5,many,TRBV20-1,TGCAGTGCTAGCAGGGATCCGCAAGAGACCCAGTACTTC,CSASRDPQETQYF
NA,TRBJ2-7,NA,TRBV2,TGTGCCAGCAGTTCGATCAGCCCTTTGGGGGAGCAGTACTTC,CASSSISPLGEQYF
TRBD1,TRBJ1-5,many,TRBV5-1,TGCGCCAGCAGCCCTAGCCCAGGGGGTGAACGTCCCCAGCATTTT,CASSPSPGGERPQHF
NA,TRBJ1-5,few,TRBV12-3/TRBV12-4,TGTGCCAGCAGCAGGAGATCTGGCAATCAGCCCCAGCATTTT,CASSRRSGNQPQHF
TRBD1,TRBJ2-5,few,TRBV4-2,TGTGCCAGCAAAAGAGGACAGGATGAGGAGACCCAGTACTTC,CASKRGQDEETQYF
TRBD2,TRBJ2-4,many,TRBV4-2,TGTGCCAGCAGCCAAGCTTTACTAGCGGGGCCGGGAAGTCCCAAAAACATTCAGTACTTC,CASSQALLAGPGSPKNIQYF
NA,TRBJ2-3,many,TRBV5-1,TGCGCCAGCAGCTTGGTGGGGGACCGGGATATCACAGATACGCAGTATTTT,CASSLVGDRDITDTQYF
NA,TRBJ1-5,many,TRBV12-3/TRBV12-4,TGTGCCAGCAGTGGGGACCGCGGGGATCAGCCCCAGCATTTT,CASSGDRGDQPQHF
NA,TRBJ1-5,few,TRBV7-8,TGTGCCAGCAGCATTGCGCTCCAGAGCAATCAGCCCCAGCATTTT,CASSIALQSNQPQHF
NA,TRBJ2-7,many,TRBV7-6,TGTGCCAGCAGCTTATTAGGGGAGGACGAGCAGTACTTC,CASSLLGEDEQYF
TRBD2,TRBJ2-3,many,TRBV7-8,TGTGCCAGCAGCTTTCCTAGCGGGACCACAGATACGCAGTATTTT,CASSFPSGTTDTQYF
NA,TRBJ2-5,NA,TRBV19,TGTGCCAGTAGTATAGATCAGAGGGGAGGAAGAGAGACCCAGTACTTC,CASSIDQRGGRETQYF
NA,TRBJ2-7,few,TRBV7-9,TGTGCCAGCAGCTTAGAGGCAGGCGGGGAGCAGTACTTC,CASSLEAGGEQYF
NA,TRBJ2-2,many,TRBV12-3/TRBV12-4,TGTGCCAGCAGCTTGCCCTCGGGCCGGGGAGGTACCGGGGAGCTGTTTTTT,CASSLPSGRGGTGELFF
NA,TRBJ2-7,many,TRBV20-1,TGCAGTGCTAGAGGGACAAGAGGGGCTACCTACGAGCAGTACTTC,CSARGTRGATYEQYF
NA,TRBJ1-5,many,TRBV10-3,TGTGCCATCAGTGAGTCCCGCGACAGGCTAGCGCATCAGCCCCAGCATTTT,CAISESRDRLAHQPQHF
NA,TRBJ2-6,NA,TRBV20-1,TGCAGTGCTAGAGGTGTCTCTGGGGCCAACGTCCTGACTTTC,CSARGVSGANVLTF
TRBD2,TRBJ2-5,few,TRBV10-3,TGTGCCATCAGTGAAGCTCTAGCGGGGGCAGGAGAGACCCAGTACTTC,CAISEALAGAGETQYF
NA,TRBJ1-1,NA,TRBV20-1,TGCAGTGCTAGACAGGGCGTGGGCACTGAAGCTTTCTTT,CSARQGVGTEAFF
NA,TRBJ1-1,NA,TRBV5-1,TGCGCCAGCAGCTCGACCTCCGGACGGACGACTGAAGCTTTCTTT,CASSSTSGRTTEAFF
NA,TRBJ2-5,many,TRBV5-1,TGCGCCAGCAGCTTTGGCCGAGGTCAGGAGACCCAGTACTTC,CASSFGRGQETQYF
TRBD2,TRBJ2-7,many,TRBV5-1,TGCGCCAGCAGCTTGACGGGACTAGGATCCGAGCAGTACTTC,CASSLTGLGSEQYF
TRBD1,TRBJ1-6,few,TRBV5-6,TGTGCCAGCAGCCCCGGGACAGGGCGCAACTATAATTCACCCCTCCACTTT,CASSPGTGRNYNSPLHF
NA,TRBJ2-7,NA,TRBV12-3/TRBV12-4,TGTGCCAGCAGTTTAACCCCGCTAGCAGGATATTACGAGCAGTACTTC,CASSLTPLAGYYEQYF
NA,TRBJ2-6,many,TRBV7-2,TGTGCCAGCAGCTTAGGGCCAAAACGTAGCTCTGGGGCCAACGTCCTGACTTTC,CASSLGPKRSSGANVLTF
NA,TRBJ1-1,many,TRBV10-3,TGTGCCGCGATAGGGGTGTTGGACACTGAAGCTTTCTTT,CAAIGVLDTEAFF
NA,TRBJ2-7,NA,TRBV20-1,TGCAGCGGACCTAACTACGAGCAGTACTTC,CSGPNYEQYF
TRBD1,TRBJ1-5,NA,TRBV20-1,TGCAGTTCCTCGGGGAGGGACAGTCTGCATTTT,CSSSGRDSLHF